Here is one T cell receptor beta chain with its context. No antigen is known for it. Base qualities are missing; no much larger clone stands one base away. The data were taken from a study of shared clonotypes between healthy human individuals (dated by TCRdb to about 2020). About the investigation overall: A few men and a couple of women, aged 18 to 49 years, made up the cohort. For each donor, CD4 naive and CD4 memory were each given three plates, CD8 naive was given two plates, and CD8 memory was given one plate. Blood TCR repertoires of five healthy adults were deeply sequenced to estimate repertoire size and the extent of clonotype sharing between individuals. Each donor's leukapheresis produced roughly between roughly 0.85 and 10 billion PBMCs. Libraries were prepared and TCR repertoires were sequenced by different laboratories using diverse techniques, in order to increase sequencing depth and limit assay-specific biases.

Inclusive of the bounding cysteine and phenylalanine, the CDR3 is 15 residues long. CDR3 DNA is the only sequence kept; it has 45 bases, read in frame from the first base. The germline V end is reduced by 5 bases and the J end by 4 bases; junction bases left unmatched: 10. Reading the germline V gene gives CDR1 SGHTS and CDR2 YDEGEE. General conclusions and limits of the study: Naive subsets generally had larger estimated clonotype richness than memory subsets. Because the study included a small number of donors, the genetic and exposure-history diversity represented was limited. Clonotypes shared by all four sorted-subset donors showed higher generation probabilities than non-shared clonotypes. Based on pairwise subsampling, the degree of clonotype sharing among donors was expected to be affected by sequencing depth. Incomplete sequencing was indicated by rarefaction of sorted-subset datasets, despite the large sequencing depth. Sampling was restricted to blood, and TCR repertoires in tissue are likely to differ from TCR repertoires in blood. Approximately 5% of naive CD4, 3% to 3.5% of naive CD8, approximately 2.2% of memory CD4, and 0.35% to 0.5% of memory CD8 clonotypes were shared across several donors.

The donors were healthy, HIV-negative adults who had no recently reported acute infections or vaccinations. Every donor was a Caucasian adult living in Nashville, Tennessee, USA. CD4+ T cells were enriched through magnetic negative selection, after which naive cells were positively selected on CD45RA and the remaining negative fraction served as the memory subset. After blood collection by leukapheresis, PBMCs were isolated using Ficoll-Histopaque density gradient centrifugation and then cryopreserved in the vapor phase of liquid nitrogen. Purity and quantity of every magnetically sorted T cell population were checked by analytical flow cytometry. From each sorted fraction, genomic DNA was isolated and quantified by UV absorbance on a Nanodrop 2000c. TCR CDR3 regions were amplified from genomic DNA by multiplex PCR using the deep immunoSEQ assay. Extracted genomic DNA from each cell subset was distributed evenly across all wells of several immunoSEQ 96-well plates, and each plate was treated as a replicate. For sorted subsets, 200 to 250 ng genomic DNA, equal to about 30,000 T cell genomes, was loaded into each replicate PCR. The purified libraries were quantified using a Qubit 3.0 fluorometer, sized with a Bioanalyzer 2100, and then quantified again using the KAPA Library Quantification kit. Each immunoSEQ 96-well plate was sequenced on its own single-read 150-cycle Illumina NextSeq 550 flow cell. Per the original workflow: Because the immunoSEQ output held only junctional sequences and lacked quality scores, the filtering could not match the filtering applied to full-length reads. To assign V/J genes and CDR3, sequences were annotated against IMGT germline references using PyIR, a Python wrapper for IgBLAST v1.9. Reads with weak V/J assignments (E-value above 1e-6), missing CDR3, stop codons, out-of-frame junctions, or ambiguous translated residues were removed. A V3J clonotype was defined by an identical inferred V gene, J gene, and CDR3 amino acid sequence. The percentage overlap between two repertoires was calculated by dividing the number of shared unique clonotypes by the size of the smaller repertoire. Repertoire richness was assessed with RTK rarefaction, the Chao1 estimator, and Recon v2.1 estimates of unobserved clonotypes. OLGA was used to compute generation probabilities for all TCRbeta clonotypes that the gDNA method yielded from a few donors. Imported from immuneACCESS, the table was reduced by TCRdb to in-frame sequences with V and J called. These copies leave out some clones; in studies compared against another copy, an unresolved V gene accounts for under half, and the cause of the remainder is not known. V and J calls and clone size come straight from that table; D and trimming were deduced from the DNA. The sample data list about 980,000 clones, and about three quarters of these were observed just once. Approximately 1.5% of the sample goes to the ten largest clones.

Sequencing used memory CD4+ T cells sorted from blood. Explained via the paper, the cell subset or site label denotes: CD45RA-negative fraction. The chain is made from TRBV5-8 and TRBJ2-7; the junction holds 9 bases that match TRBD2. The receptor comes from a man between 18 and 29 years old in good health. The DNA is as follows: TGTGCCAGCAGGGGACTAGCTGCTCCCTTTTACGAGCAGTACTTC. Its translation reads: CASRGLAAPFYEQYF.